Following are 20 T cell receptor beta chains from one sample sequenced in a study of OX40 agonist ivuxolimab in advanced cancers. Only in-frame clones appear in the TCRdb table, and some are missing; sequencing was by immunoSEQ multiplex PCR. This table has approximately 74,000 clones, around 90% appearing once. The sequenced sample was CD4+ or CD8+ T cells sorted from blood, obtained in a trial of the OX40 agonist ivuxolimab. Receptors were obtained from an adult with an advanced solid tumor such as melanoma, head and neck, liver or kidney cancer.

The V call is TRBV19, the J call TRBJ2-5, with TRBD1 as a possible D gene (7 bases). The CDR3 length is 14 residues. V was shortened by 4 bases and J by 1 base, with 10 bases between the two germline ends. Germline V gives CDR1 LNHDA, CDR2 SQIVND (reference sequence). The CDR3 spells CASSTQGGQETQYF. The CDR3 coding sequence is TGTGCCAGTAGTACCCAGGGGGGCCAAGAGACCCAGTACTTC.

The chain is built from TRBV11-2 and TRBJ2-1, with no clear D. Trimming cost V 5 bases and J 7 bases, with 9 bases left between them. The V gene's germline CDR1 is SGHAT and CDR2 FQNNGV. CDR3 length equals 12 residues. The CDR3 nucleotides are TGTGCCAGCAGCAAGCCGGTGAATGAGCAGTTCTTC. It translates to CASSKPVNEQFF.

The chain carries TRBV5-1 and TRBJ2-7; 10 nucleotides align to TRBD1. Losses at the gene ends were 4 bases for V and 6 bases for J; bases not matched to a gene: 4. In germline, CDR1 is SGHRS, CDR2 YFSETQ. This CDR3 spans 13 amino acids. As DNA, the CDR3 is TGCGCCAGCAGCCCCCGGGACAGGGGCGAGCAGTACTTC. This codes for CASSPRDRGEQYF. The full variable domain, in which reference TRBV5-1 and TRBJ2-7 provide the parts outside the CDR3, is KAGVTQTPRYLIKTRGQQVTLSCSPISGHRSVSWYQQTPGQGLQFLFEYFSETQRNKGNFPGRFSGRQFSNSRSEMNVSTLELGDSALYLCASSPRDRGEQYFGPGTRLTVT.

This clone occurred once. J is TRBJ1-1 and V is TRBV5-3; D gene unclear. TRBV5-3 is an ORF, and what it does is uncertain. The CDR3 sequence is 14 residues long. The ends were cut back, 4 bases at V and 1 base at J, with 11 bases in the middle. Here the CDR3 DNA reads TGTGCCAGAAGCCAACTTAAGGGGAACACTGAAGCTTTCTTT. As protein: CARSQLKGNTEAFF.

This chain links TRBV7-2 with TRBJ2-7; 7 bases match TRBD2. This CDR3 is 16 amino acids long. The junction had 11 bases not matched to a gene; V was cut back by 0 bases and J by 6 bases. CDR1 and CDR2 (germline): SGHTA, FQGNSA. CDR3 in DNA: TGTGCCAGCAGCTTAGCCCTTGGCGGGAGAATTTCCGAGCAGTACTTC. Encoded protein: CASSLALGGRISEQYF.

The V and J genes are TRBV5-1 and TRBJ1-6, with 12 bases that match TRBD1. Trimming at V came to 3 bases and at J to 9 bases, leaving 1 base not matched to a gene. CDR3 length equals 14 residues. Germline V lookup: CDR1 SGHRS, CDR2 YFSETQ. For the CDR3, the DNA is TGCGCCAGCAGCTGGGGACAGGGGGCTTCACCCCTCCACTTT. Its translation: CASSWGQGASPLHF.

The chain has TRBV10-3 and TRBJ2-1, with 14 bases fitting TRBD2. Germline trimming cut 10 bases from V and 7 bases from J; bases unmatched to any gene: 6. This CDR3 region has 14 residues. CDR1 is ENHRY, CDR2 SYGVKD, per germline. This CDR3 reads CATGTSGRQNEQFF. For the CDR3, the DNA is TGTGCCACCGGGACTAGCGGGAGACAGAATGAGCAGTTCTTC.

V usage is TRBV7-8 and J usage is TRBJ1-2; D not resolved. Looked up from germline, CDR1 is SGHVS and CDR2 is FQNEAQ. Trimming removed 0 bases from V and 5 bases from J, with 7 bases in between. The CDR3 has 13 residues. CDR3: CASSLAQPYGYTF. The DNA of the CDR3 is TGTGCCAGCAGCTTAGCGCAACCGTATGGCTACACCTTC. The whole variable domain, remainder taken from reference TRBV7-8 and TRBJ1-2, is GAGVSQSPRYKVAKRGQDVALRCDPISGHVSLFWYQQALGQGPEFLTYFQNEAQLDKSGLPSDRFFAERPEGSVSTLKIQRTQQEDSAVYLCASSLAQPYGYTFGSGTRLTVV.

The chain links TRBV28 to TRBJ2-7, with 9 bases aligning to TRBD2. J lost 3 bases, V lost 7 bases, and 7 bases had no gene match. Germline V CDR1 and CDR2: MDHEN, SYDVKM. CDR3 length equals 14 residues. The CDR3 spells CASTPSGTYYEQYF. The CDR3 DNA follows: TGTGCCAGCACCCCTAGCGGGACCTACTACGAGCAGTACTTC. Combining the CDR3 with reference TRBV28 and TRBJ2-7 gives the whole variable domain DVKVTQSSRYLVKRTGEKVFLECVQDMDHENMFWYRQDPGLGLRLIYFSYDVKMKEKGDIPEGYSVSREKKERFSLILESASTNQTSMYLCASTPSGTYYEQYFGPGTRLTVT.

In this sample, this clone turned up once. The V call is TRBV5-1, the J call TRBJ2-2; D call uncertain. There are 13 residues in the CDR3. V gave up 0 bases and J gave up 8 bases, with 8 bases separating them. Germline V gives CDR1 SGHRS, CDR2 YFSETQ. This CDR3 is CASSLDRRGELFF. CDR3 DNA: TGCGCCAGCAGCTTGGACAGAAGGGGGGAGCTGTTTTTT.

As for this clone: This CDR3 is also generated by other DNA sequences in the sample. This chain connects TRBV25-1 to TRBJ2-3; 8 bases align to TRBD2. The CDR3 has 16 residues. Germline trimming cut 5 bases from V and 6 bases from J; bases unmatched to any gene: 13. The V gene's germline CDR1 is MGHDK and CDR2 SYGVNS. CDR3 sequence: CASSTLGSGGRDTQYF. The CDR3 DNA reads TGTGCCAGCAGTACCCTGGGAAGCGGGGGACGGGATACGCAGTATTTT. Variable domain in full (rest from reference TRBV25-1 and TRBJ2-3): EADIYQTPRYLVIGTGKKITLECSQTMGHDKMYWYQQDPGMELHLIHYSYGVNSTEKGDLSSESTVSRIRTEHFPLTLESARPSHTSQYLCASSTLGSGGRDTQYFGPGTRLTVL.

V and J are TRBV5-4 and TRBJ1-3, with D possibly being TRBD1 (5 bases). This CDR3 spans 16 amino acids. Trimming shortened V by 3 bases and J by 0 bases, and 13 bases separated the two germline ends. Germline CDR1 reads SGHNT; CDR2 reads YYREEE (reference sequence). In DNA, the CDR3 is TGTGCCAGCAGCTCCCCGCGGGGCAGCTCTGGAAACACCATATATTTT. Translated: CASSSPRGSSGNTIYF.

Here the CDR3 DNA reads TGTGCCAGCAGCTTCACCCCTAGGAGCGGTCCTTCCTACGAGCAGTACTTC. Translation: CASSFTPRSGPSYEQYF. This chain joins TRBV13 and TRBJ2-7; possible D gene TRBD2, 5 bases. The CDR3 contains 17 residues. The ends were cut back, 3 bases at V and 1 base at J, with 19 bases in the middle. CDR1 is PRHDT and CDR2 is FYEKMQ in the germline V gene (reference sequence).

The rearrangement links TRBV10-3 to TRBJ2-1; the D is unclear. V lost 4 bases and J lost 7, with 11 bases in between. CDR3 length: 13 residues. Germline values: CDR1 ENHRY, CDR2 SYGVKD. The DNA of the CDR3 is TGTGCCATCAGTGCTGACCTAGGGAATGAGCAGTTCTTC. Its translation is CAISADLGNEQFF.

The rearrangement joins TRBV6-6 to TRBJ1-1, with TRBD1 as a possible D gene (6 bases). Trimming removed 10 bases from V and 1 base from J, with 10 bases in between. The length of the CDR3 is 12 residues. CDR1 is MNHNY and CDR2 is SVGAGI in the germline V gene (reference sequence). CDR3 in amino acids: CATETGNTEAFF. CDR3 nucleotide sequence: TGTGCCACCGAGACAGGGAACACTGAAGCTTTCTTT.

This clone came up a few times. In the same sample, other DNA sequences code for this CDR3. The J gene is TRBJ2-7, the V gene TRBV30; D is perhaps TRBD2 (5 bases). Between the trimmed V and J ends, which lost 3 bases and 0 bases, there was a span of 12 bases. Germline V gene lookup returns CDR1 GTSNPN and CDR2 SVGIG (reference sequence). CDR3 size: 14 residues. CDR3 in DNA: TGTGCCTGGAGGGACTCGGGGAGCTCCTACGAGCAGTACTTC. This gives the protein CAWRDSGSSYEQYF.

The chain recombines TRBV4-2 with TRBJ1-4; 9 bases are a match to TRBD1. The CDR3 is made up of 15 amino acids. V dropped 0 bases and J dropped 10; count of bases not matched to a gene: 6. From germline, CDR1 is LGHNA and CDR2 YNFKEQ. CDR3 nucleotide sequence: TGTGCCAGCAGCCAAGATACGGGACAGGGAGGAAAACTGTTTTTT. Amino acids: CASSQDTGQGGKLFF.

This clone has just one count. This rearrangement joins TRBV7-9 to TRBJ2-7, with no clear D. Germline V lookup: CDR1 SEHNR, CDR2 FQNEAQ (reference sequence). This CDR3 comprises 13 residues. The V gene lost 1 base and the J gene lost 4 bases, with 8 bases spanning the gap. CDR3 DNA: TGTGCCAGCAGCTTAGATCAGTCTTACGAGCAGTACTTC. It is translated as CASSLDQSYEQYF.

The rearrangement joins TRBV11-3 to TRBJ2-1; the match to TRBD2 covers 7 bases. The germline V gene encodes CDR1 SGHNT and CDR2 YENEEA. V shed 0 bases and J 0 bases; nucleotides not matched to a gene: 2. CDR3 length equals 16 residues. The DNA for the CDR3 is TGTGCCAGCAGCTTAGACAGCGGGATCTCCTACAATGAGCAGTTCTTC. It is translated as CASSLDSGISYNEQFF.

In DNA, the CDR3 is TGTGCCAGCAGCTTGGGTCTGCGCAATGAGCAGTTCTTC. This sequence encodes CASSLGLRNEQFF. The gene calls are TRBV5-6 and TRBJ2-1; D call uncertain. Germline CDR1 is SGHDT and CDR2 is YYEEEE. The CDR3 spans 13 residues. V lost 0 bases to trimming and J lost 6 bases, with 7 bases between them.